These T cell receptor beta chains were read from a single sample in a study of cytomegalovirus exposure and HLA in healthy donors. TCRdb keeps only in-frame clones here, not all; method: immunoSEQ multiplex PCR. Among some 250,000 clones listed, 82% were seen once. The sequenced sample consisted of PBMCs. The receptors come from a woman in her 40s in good health and CMV-seropositive. CDR3s include the opening cysteine and the closing phenylalanine or tryptophan.

v_gene | len | CDR3aa
TRBV7-9 | 14 | CASSTQGGATEAFF
TRBV9 | 15 | CASSVAPSGSYEQYF
TRBV6-5 | 15 | CASSYSTALNTEAFF
TRBV7-9 | 15 | CASSFESVMNTEAFF
TRBV5-8 | 16 | CASSLSGTATQETQYF
TRBV2 | 15 | CASSDTGGSYNEQFF
TRBV4-1 | 16 | CASSQAAGLGANVLTF
TRBV11-2 | 14 | CASSRSRATDTQYF
TRBV7-9 | 18 | CSSSSHYLGQGQDYGYTF
TRBV9 | 14 | CASSAAQGYTEAFF
TRBV6-5 | 14 | CASRRTVDGKKLFF
TRBV5-5 | 16 | CASSLGPSGKVYEQYF
TRBV9 | 15 | CASSAQGFDWDTQYF
TRBV7-2 | 15 | CASSPDQRGGKTQYF
TRBV7-9 | 15 | CASGQGVSGANVLTF
TRBV6-5 | 16 | CASSYSTSGGQETQYF
TRBV2 | 14 | CASSEALPGIPQHF
TRBV7-9 | 15 | CASSLPLSRGIEQFF
TRBV18 | 16 | CASSPTGSHRNTEAFF
TRBV29-1 | 12 | CSAKSGEYEQYF
TRBV28 | 16 | CASIVGGSGRGVGQYF
TRBV5-8 | 15 | CASSPGTRRDEKLFF
TRBV5-1 | 13 | CASGDTGANVLTF
TRBV10-3 | 15 | CAIRTLRPGDTEAFF
TRBV29-1 | 14 | CSVERVGGFYGYTF
TRBV2 | 15 | CASSEGGQRIYGYTF
TRBV7-9 | 15 | CASSFPMESYNEQFF
TRBV11-2 | 15 | CASVLGGSGRREQFF
TRBV10-3 | 14 | CAISESQGVGGYTF
TRBV29-1 | 13 | CSVEGLGGTEAFF
TRBV11-2 | 19 | CASSLHGTSGGAWGDTQYF
TRBV10-2 | 13 | CASMRDRGEKLFF
TRBV4-1 | 16 | CASRLLAGGGTDTQYF
TRBV7-2 | 14 | CASSLTIQLDEQYF
TRBV9 | 16 | CASSVAKDILNYGYTF
TRBV4-3 | 16 | CASSQGAGGPSNEQFF
TRBV10-3 | 16 | CAISESLLTGSYEQYF
TRBV30 | 13 | CAWSSFSGNTIYF
TRBV10-1 | 12 | CARKTVSYEQYF
TRBV7-2 | 12 | CASSPSGVWQFF
TRBV12-5 | 10 | CASLGRAQHF
TRBV4-1 | 14 | CASSRLGQQYEQYF
TRBV7-2 | 14 | CASSSPRGSDEQFF
TRBV19 | 17 | CASSIPGGQATNEKLFF
TRBV29-1 | 16 | CSVARDRGPSNYGYTF